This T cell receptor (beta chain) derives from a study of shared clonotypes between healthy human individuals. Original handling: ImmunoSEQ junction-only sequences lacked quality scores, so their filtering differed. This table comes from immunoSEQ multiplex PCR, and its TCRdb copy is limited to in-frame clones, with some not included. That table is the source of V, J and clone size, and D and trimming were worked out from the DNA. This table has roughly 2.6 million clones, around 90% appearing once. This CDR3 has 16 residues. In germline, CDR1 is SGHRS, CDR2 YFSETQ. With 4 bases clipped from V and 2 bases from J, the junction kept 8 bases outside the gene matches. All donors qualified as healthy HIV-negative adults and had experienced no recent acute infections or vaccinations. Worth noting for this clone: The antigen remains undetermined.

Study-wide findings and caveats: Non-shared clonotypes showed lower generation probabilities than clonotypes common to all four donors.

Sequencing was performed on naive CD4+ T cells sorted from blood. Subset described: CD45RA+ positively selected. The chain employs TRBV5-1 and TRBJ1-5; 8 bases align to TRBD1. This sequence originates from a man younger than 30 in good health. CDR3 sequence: CASSTGQGGGNQPQHF. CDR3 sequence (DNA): TGCGCCAGCAGCACCGGACAGGGCGGGGGCAATCAGCCCCAGCATTTT.